This TCR beta chain was retrieved from a study of T cells in Graves' hyperthyroidism and ophthalmopathy. As concerns this clonotype: The antigen is unknown.

Graves' hyperthyroidism was deemed stable given no ophthalmopathy progression within 18 months. Patients aged 18 to 65 had newly diagnosed hyperthyroidism of under 2 months' duration. From RNA transcripts, TCR beta CDR3 regions were amplified. The HTBI primer set served for first-round RT-PCR of the TCR CDR3. TCRdb called the multiplex PCR reads again in MiXCR, with one record for every CDR3 protein. In the table there are some 600,000 distinct CDR3 sequences, approximately 44% of which are singletons. Findings and caveats of the study: The model's output predicted ophthalmopathy at a median of approximately 6.5 months prior to onset. Peripheral blood also featured most of the thyroid clonotypes expanded above 0.001.

V trimming: 1 base; J trimming: 1 base; junction bases outside the gene matches: 2. Germline V gene data show CDR1 as MNHEY and CDR2 as SVGAGI. The CDR3 spans 17 residues. The V and J genes are TRBV6-5 and TRBJ2-6; the match to TRBD1 covers 9 bases. The receptor's source is a woman under 30 with Graves' hyperthyroidism. The sequencing input was peripheral blood or thyroid tissue (not recorded which). The CDR3 DNA reads as TGTGCCAGCAGTTACTTGGGGACAGGGTCTGGGGCCAACGTCCTGACTTTC. The encoded protein is CASSYLGTGSGANVLTF.